These 13 T cell receptor beta chains were all obtained from the same sample, sequenced in a study of cytomegalovirus exposure and HLA in healthy donors. Both 60 Vbeta primers and 13 Jbeta primers went into the PCR. Measured with immunoSEQ multiplex PCR; TCRdb has only the in-frame clones, and not every one. Of fewer than 200,000 clones listed, about four fifths are singletons. What was sequenced was PBMCs. The receptors shown here come from a female donor in good health and CMV-seronegative.

This clone was seen a single time. This rearrangement joins TRBV28 to TRBJ2-7; possible D gene TRBD1, 6 bases. Trimming shortened V by 2 bases and J by 2 bases, and 10 bases separated the two germline ends. The length of the CDR3 is 14 residues. Per the germline V gene, CDR1 is MDHEN and CDR2 is SYDVKM. The CDR3 sequence: CASSLTGPPYEQYF. CDR3 nucleotide sequence: TGTGCCAGCAGTTTAACAGGGCCGCCCTACGAGCAGTACTTC.

This CDR3 is CASSKARGRAEADTQYF. In DNA form, the CDR3 reads TGTGCCAGCAGCAAAGCCCGCGGGAGGGCGGAGGCAGATACGCAGTATTTT. This sequence joins TRBV21-1 and TRBJ2-3; the table's TRBD2 call for D was not verified on the DNA. TRBV21-1 is noted as a pseudogene. The CDR3 runs to 17 residues.

Details on this clone: This sample also contains other DNA sequences that code for the same CDR3. V is TRBV30 and J is TRBJ2-4, with 7 bases aligning to TRBD2. V was clipped by 0 bases and J by 0 bases; unmatched bases: 20. Germline V gene data show CDR1 as GTSNPN and CDR2 as SVGIG (reference sequence). CDR3 size: 21 residues. CDR3 sequence reads: CAWSVPPRTSGMTGAKNIQYF. The CDR3 DNA is TGTGCCTGGAGTGTACCCCCTCGGACCAGCGGGATGACGGGAGCCAAAAACATTCAGTACTTC.

This clone has more than one count but fewer than ten. This chain joins TRBV7-3 and TRBJ2-1, with D possibly being TRBD2 (6 bases). Germline V lookup: CDR1 SGHTA, CDR2 FQGTGA. The V gene lost 1 base and the J gene lost 4 bases, with 11 bases spanning the gap. This CDR3 spans 15 amino acids. The CDR3 nucleotides read TGTGCCAGCAGCTTAATGGGGCGGGAATACAATGAGCAGTTCTTC. It yields the protein CASSLMGREYNEQFF.

The V call is TRBV29-1, the J call TRBJ2-2, with a weak D call TRBD2 (5 bases). The V gene's germline CDR1 is SQVTM and CDR2 ANQGSEA. The CDR3 contains 12 residues. CDR3 nucleotides: TGCACCCTGGGAGCTTTCACCGGGGAGCTGTTTTTT. Translated, it gives CTLGAFTGELFF.

This sequence joins TRBV10-3 and TRBJ2-7, with D tentatively TRBD2 (6 bases). This CDR3 has 14 amino acids. With 5 bases removed from V and 6 bases from J, the gap between germline ends came to 17 bases. From germline, CDR1 is ENHRY and CDR2 SYGVKD. The CDR3 DNA reads TGTGCCATCAGTTCAGGACTAACCGGGGGCGAGCAGTACTTC. This encodes CAISSGLTGGEQYF.

This sequence joins TRBV5-6 and TRBJ1-3; D is possibly TRBD1 (6 bases). The length of the CDR3 is 18 residues. The V gene lost 4 bases and the J gene lost 0 bases, with 20 bases spanning the gap. Per germline, CDR1 SGHDT and CDR2 YYEEEE. Written as DNA, the CDR3 is TGTGCCAGCAGCCCGGGCCAGGGGCGGCCGTCCTCTGGAAACACCATATATTTT. Amino acid sequence: CASSPGQGRPSSGNTIYF.

This clone showed up just once. The CDR3 reads CASSDLRGAGYTF. The CDR3 bases are TGTGCCAGCAGCGATCTCCGGGGGGCTGGCTACACCTTC. V gene TRBV9 combines with J gene TRBJ1-2, with a tentative D call TRBD1 (6 bases). The length of the CDR3 is 13 residues. In germline, CDR1 is SGDLS, CDR2 YYNGEE. V was clipped by 3 bases and J by 7 bases, with 13 bases between them.

The chain links TRBV18 to TRBJ2-7, with D perhaps TRBD2 (5 bases). There are 15 residues in the CDR3. The germline gives CDR1 KGHSH, CDR2 LQKENI. V was pared by 2 bases and J by 6 bases, with 17 bases between. CDR3 amino acids: CASSPYQQQAAEQYF. Here the CDR3 DNA reads TGTGCCAGCTCACCATACCAACAACAAGCGGCCGAGCAGTACTTC. The full variable domain, its missing parts supplied by reference TRBV18 and TRBJ2-7, is NAGVMQNPRHLVRRRGQEARLRCSPMKGHSHVYWYRQLPEEGLKFMVYLQKENIIDESGMPKERFSAEFPKEGPSILRIQQVVRGDSAAYFCASSPYQQQAAEQYFGPGTRLTVT.

V is TRBV2 and J is TRBJ2-2, with TRBD1 matching over 9 bases. The V gene's germline CDR1 is SNHLY and CDR2 FYNNEI. The CDR3 is 14 residues long. The V segment lost 6 bases and the J segment 9 bases; nucleotides outside the gene matches: 8. DNA for the CDR3: TGTGCCAGCAGCCCGGGACAGGGTGGGAGGGAGCTGTTTTTT. It specifies CASSPGQGGRELFF.

The CDR3 coding sequence is TGTGCCAGCAGCGTAAATCCCGGGACAGATTACAATGAGCAGTTCTTC. This encodes CASSVNPGTDYNEQFF. V and J are TRBV7-2 and TRBJ2-1; TRBD1 aligns across 7 bases. Germline V gene data show CDR1 as SGHTA and CDR2 as FQGNSA. V shed 5 bases, J shed 4 bases, and the junction held 11 bases outside the gene matches. The CDR3 is made up of 16 amino acids.

The CDR3 here is CASSQDSFSYEQYF. Written as DNA, the CDR3 is TGCGCCAGCAGCCAAGATTCGTTTTCCTACGAGCAGTACTTC. The gene calls are TRBV4-1 and TRBJ2-5, with unresolved D. The J call is uncertain, as TRBJ2-7 better fits the DNA end. The CDR3 covers 14 residues. Germline loops: CDR1 MGHRA, CDR2 YSYEKL.

The J gene is TRBJ1-1, the V gene TRBV11-2; 10 nucleotides agree with TRBD1. This CDR3 is built from 15 residues. Trimming cost V 0 bases and J 3 bases; bases outside gene matches: 1. The germline gives CDR1 SGHAT, CDR2 FQNNGV. In DNA, the CDR3 is TGTGCCAGCAGCTTAGAGGGACAGGGGTACACTGAAGCTTTCTTT. It is translated as CASSLEGQGYTEAFF.